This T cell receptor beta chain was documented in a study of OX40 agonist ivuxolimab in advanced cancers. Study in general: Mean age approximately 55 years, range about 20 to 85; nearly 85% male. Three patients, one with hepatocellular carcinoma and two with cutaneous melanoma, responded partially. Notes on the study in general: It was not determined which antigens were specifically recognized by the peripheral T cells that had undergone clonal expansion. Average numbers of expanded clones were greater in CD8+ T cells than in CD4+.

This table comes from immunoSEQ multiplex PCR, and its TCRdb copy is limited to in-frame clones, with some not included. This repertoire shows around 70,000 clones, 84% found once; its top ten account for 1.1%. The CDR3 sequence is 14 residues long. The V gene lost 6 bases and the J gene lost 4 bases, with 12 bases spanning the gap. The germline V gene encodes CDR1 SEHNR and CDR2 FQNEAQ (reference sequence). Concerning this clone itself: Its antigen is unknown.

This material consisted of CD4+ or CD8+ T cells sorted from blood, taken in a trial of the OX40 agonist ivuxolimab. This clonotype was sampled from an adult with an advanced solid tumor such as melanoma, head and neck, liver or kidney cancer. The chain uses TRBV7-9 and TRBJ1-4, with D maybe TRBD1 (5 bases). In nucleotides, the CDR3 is TGTGCCAGCAGGCGGGACCAAAGTAATGAAAAACTGTTTTTT. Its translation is CASRRDQSNEKLFF. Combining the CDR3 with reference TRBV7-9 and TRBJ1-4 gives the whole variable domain DTGVSQNPRHKITKRGQNVTFRCDPISEHNRLYWYRQTLGQGPEFLTYFQNEAQLEKSRLLSDRFSAERPKGSFSTLEIQRTEQGDSAMYLCASRRDQSNEKLFFGSGTQLSVL.